The present T cell receptor (beta chain) was sequenced within a study of shared clonotypes between healthy human individuals. Overall study findings and caveats: Sampling covered nothing but blood. Tissue TCR repertoires likely differ from those found in blood. Measured sharing among donors was expected to vary with sequencing depth.

Each unsorted sample relied on about 90 million PBMCs as its source of genomic DNA. In the case of this clone: What it recognizes is unknown.

This table comes from immunoSEQ multiplex PCR, and its TCRdb copy is limited to in-frame clones, with some not included. The sample includes around 500,000 clones, 70% to 80% of them seen just once. This CDR3 spans 13 amino acids. Germline CDR1 reads SQVTM; CDR2 reads ANQGSEA. V lost 3 bases, J lost 4 bases, and 12 bases lay in between. This TCR derives from a woman aged 40 to 50 in good health. Some clones in this sample may be carry-over from other donors' samples. The sequenced material came from PBMCs. The chain employs TRBV29-1 and TRBJ1-2; TRBD1 might be the D (5 bases). The CDR3 is CSVEGQRIYGYTF. The CDR3 DNA reads TGCAGCGTTGAGGGGCAGAGGATCTATGGCTACACCTTC.